Listed below are T cell receptor beta chains from one sample, sequenced in a study of T-cell memory formation after mild COVID-19. From the 5' RACE reads, TCRdb called clonotypes with MiXCR, one entry per CDR3 protein. The data show some 450,000 distinct CDR3 sequences, with approximately 20% seen just once and approximately 8.1% held by the top ten. Sequencing was carried out using PBMCs or a T cell subset sorted from them (not recorded which). The receptors were gathered from an adult woman who had mild COVID-19 (a few samples of this study predate the infection). Cell type and time point are not known. The CDR3 runs from the conserved cysteine through the conserved F or W. The D gene is left open where the match is weak. The listing skips clone size in some rows; elsewhere it reads once, few, many or a size class.

j_gene,d_gene,v_gene,abundance,CDR3aa,CDR3nt
TRBJ2-7,TRBD1,TRBV5-1,.,CASSRGQRQYF,TGCGCCAGCAGCCGGGGACAGAGACAGTACTTC
TRBJ1-5,.,TRBV20-1,.,CSASGAGNQPQHF,TGCAGTGCTAGTGGCGCGGGGAATCAGCCCCAGCATTTT
TRBJ1-2,TRBD1,TRBV6-1,.,CATRQGGGYTF,TGTGCCACTCGACAGGGAGGTGGCTACACCTTC
TRBJ1-1,.,TRBV6-1,few,CASIKLVDTEAFF,TGTGCCAGCATTAAACTAGTGGACACTGAAGCTTTCTTT
TRBJ2-5,.,TRBV5-6,many,CASSLRALQETQYF,TGTGCCAGCAGCTTGAGGGCACTACAAGAGACCCAGTACTTC
TRBJ2-7,.,TRBV11-2,.,CASSSLTGTMDEQYF,TGTGCCAGCAGCTCCTTAACTGGGACAATGGACGAGCAGTACTTC
TRBJ1-2,.,TRBV4-1,.,CASSQNGDTNRYNYGYTF,TGCGCCAGCAGCCAAAATGGGGACACCAATCGGTATAACTATGGCTACACCTTC
TRBJ1-6,.,TRBV3-1,few,CASSQDWMNSPLHF,TGTGCCAGCAGCCAAGATTGGATGAATTCACCCCTCCACTTT
TRBJ2-5,TRBD1,TRBV2,few,CASSVFGQGNQETQYF,TGTGCCAGCAGTGTCTTCGGACAGGGGAACCAAGAGACCCAGTACTTC
TRBJ2-1,TRBD2,TRBV9,few,CASSLPTSGSNNEQFF,TGTGCCAGCAGCCTCCCGACTAGCGGGAGTAACAATGAGCAGTTCTTC
TRBJ2-4,TRBD1,TRBV4-2,.,CASSQEADRRKNIQYF,TGTGCCAGCAGCCAAGAGGCGGACAGGAGGAAAAACATTCAGTACTTC
TRBJ2-7,.,TRBV5-5,.,CASSPGGGYRDYEQYF,TGTGCCAGCAGCCCCGGAGGAGGTTACAGGGACTACGAGCAGTACTTC
TRBJ2-3,TRBD2,TRBV5-1,many,CASSFSTSGGATDTQYF,TGCGCCAGCAGCTTTTCTACTAGCGGGGGCGCCACAGATACGCAGTATTTT
TRBJ2-1,TRBD2,TRBV19,few,CASSGRLAGGYNEQFF,TGTGCCAGTAGTGGAAGACTAGCGGGAGGGTACAATGAGCAGTTCTTC
TRBJ1-5,.,TRBV6-5,few,CASSRVNQPQHF,TGTGCCAGCAGTCGAGTGAATCAGCCCCAGCATTTT
TRBJ2-1,.,TRBV7-7,.,CASSLDGVYNEQFF,TGTGCCAGCAGCTTAGACGGGGTTTACAATGAGCAGTTCTTC
TRBJ2-5,TRBD2,TRBV12-3/TRBV12-4,.,CASVSSGVDGETQYF,TGTGCCAGCGTTTCTAGCGGGGTGGACGGGGAGACCCAGTACTTC
TRBJ1-2,TRBD1,TRBV12-3/TRBV12-4,few,CASRPTGGGGYTF,TGTGCCAGCAGACCTACAGGGGGCGGCGGCTACACCTTC
TRBJ1-5,TRBD1,TRBV24-1,.,CATSDPGQSDQPQHF,TGTGCCACCAGTGATCCGGGACAGTCGGATCAGCCCCAGCATTTT
TRBJ2-7,TRBD1,TRBV27,few,CASSLSSGGVEQYF,TGTGCCAGCAGTTTATCTTCAGGGGGCGTCGAGCAGTACTTC
TRBJ2-3,.,TRBV2,many,CASSEVAGQGVGDTQYF,TGTGCCAGCAGTGAGGTAGCGGGACAGGGTGTCGGTGATACGCAGTATTTT
TRBJ2-1,TRBD1,TRBV10-3,few,CAISETGVLEQFF,TGTGCCATCAGTGAAACAGGGGTGCTTGAGCAGTTCTTC
TRBJ2-7,.,TRBV7-9,few,CASSLWTDSYEQYF,TGTGCCAGCAGCTTGTGGACAGACTCCTACGAGCAGTACTTC
TRBJ2-3,.,TRBV12-3/TRBV12-4,many,CASSLLATDTQYF,TGTGCCAGCAGTTTGTTGGCCACAGATACGCAGTATTTT
TRBJ2-7,.,TRBV3-1,few,CASSQTQNSYEQYF,TGTGCCAGCAGCCAAACCCAGAACTCCTACGAGCAGTACTTC
TRBJ1-1,.,TRBV10-3,.,CAITGRLNTEAFF,TGTGCCATCACAGGACGGTTGAACACTGAAGCTTTCTTT
TRBJ1-5,.,TRBV7-6,.,CASSFSDDQPQHF,TGTGCCAGCAGCTTTAGCGACGATCAGCCCCAGCATTTT
TRBJ1-1,.,TRBV6-5,.,CASRFNTEAFF,TGTGCCAGCAGGTTTAACACTGAAGCTTTCTTT
TRBJ2-4,.,TRBV5-1,many,CASSVGDIQYF,TGCGCCAGCAGCGTAGGGGACATTCAGTACTTC
TRBJ2-3,.,TRBV6-2/TRBV6-3,few,CASSYLSPLDTQYF,TGTGCCAGCAGTTATCTTAGTCCCTTGGATACGCAGTATTTT
TRBJ2-3,TRBD2,TRBV3-1,.,CASSHWAGTTFTDTQYF,TGTGCCAGCAGCCACTGGGCCGGGACTACCTTCACAGATACGCAGTATTTT
TRBJ2-7,.,TRBV10-3,.,CAISPDPYEQYF,TGTGCCATCAGCCCGGACCCTTACGAGCAGTACTTC
TRBJ2-6,.,TRBV4-1,few,CASSQDITASGANVLTF,TGCGCCAGCAGCCAAGATATCACGGCCTCTGGGGCCAACGTCCTGACTTTC
TRBJ2-3,TRBD2,TRBV6-2/TRBV6-3,.,CASSTGTSGSLLRTDTQYF,TGTGCCAGCAGTACTGGGACTAGCGGGAGCCTTTTACGCACAGATACGCAGTATTTT
TRBJ2-1,TRBD1,TRBV7-2,once,CASSLGQGADEQFF,TGTGCCAGCAGCTTAGGGCAGGGGGCCGATGAGCAGTTCTTC
TRBJ2-3,TRBD2,TRBV7-3,.,CASSRGSADTQYF,TGTGCCAGCAGCCGCGGGAGTGCGGATACGCAGTATTTT
TRBJ2-4,.,TRBV15,few,CATSRDVFGVTAKNIQYF,TGTGCCACCAGCAGAGATGTTTTCGGGGTTACAGCCAAAAACATTCAGTACTTC
TRBJ1-2,.,TRBV14,few,CASSFRARRLLRGYTF,TGTGCCAGCAGCTTCCGGGCCCGACGACTCTTGAGGGGCTACACCTTC
TRBJ2-7,.,TRBV7-8,few,CASSLGLDTGEQYF,TGTGCCAGCAGCTTAGGGCTAGACACAGGCGAGCAGTACTTC
TRBJ2-2,TRBD1,TRBV18,.,CASSHTGARNTGELFF,TGTGCCAGCTCACACACAGGGGCGAGGAACACCGGGGAGCTGTTTTTT
TRBJ1-1,.,TRBV2,.,CASSDFGANAFF,TGTGCCAGCAGTGACTTCGGGGCGAACGCTTTCTTT
TRBJ2-5,.,TRBV7-9,few,CASSRSRARAKQETQYF,TGTGCCAGCAGCCGAAGTCGGGCCAGGGCGAAACAAGAGACCCAGTACTTC
TRBJ2-3,TRBD2,TRBV7-2,few,CASSLGVLAGGTDTQYF,TGTGCCAGCAGCTTAGGGGTCCTAGCGGGTGGCACAGATACGCAGTATTTT
TRBJ1-6,TRBD1,TRBV12-3/TRBV12-4,few,CASRKDRNNSPLHF,TGTGCCAGCAGAAAGGACAGGAATAATTCACCCCTCCACTTT
TRBJ1-4,.,TRBV10-3,.,CATGQPSNEKLFF,TGTGCCACCGGACAGCCCTCTAATGAAAAACTGTTTTTT
TRBJ2-1,TRBD2,TRBV7-6,.,CASSGETSGRKEQFF,TGTGCCAGCAGCGGCGAGACTAGCGGGAGGAAAGAGCAGTTCTTC
TRBJ1-1,TRBD1,TRBV7-9,.,CASSEGTGIMNTEAFF,TGTGCCAGCAGCGAGGGGACAGGGATTATGAACACTGAAGCTTTCTTT
TRBJ2-7,TRBD2,TRBV6-1,few,CASSAFREGSKGYF,TGTGCCAGCAGCGCGTTCCGGGAGGGTTCGAAGGGGTACTTC
TRBJ2-3,TRBD2,TRBV20-1,.,CSAAPMTSGTIDTQYF,TGCAGTGCTGCCCCAATGACTAGCGGGACAATAGATACGCAGTATTTT
TRBJ1-2,.,TRBV12-3/TRBV12-4,.,CAGDRPGYTF,TGTGCCGGTGACAGGCCGGGCTACACCTTC
TRBJ2-2,.,TRBV3-1,few,CASSQEIIRGSTGELFF,TGTGCCAGCAGCCAAGAAATTATCCGGGGGAGCACCGGGGAGCTGTTTTTT
TRBJ1-6,.,TRBV12-3/TRBV12-4,.,CASSRTGAVSPLHF,TGTGCCAGCAGTCGTACAGGCGCTGTTTCACCCCTCCACTTT